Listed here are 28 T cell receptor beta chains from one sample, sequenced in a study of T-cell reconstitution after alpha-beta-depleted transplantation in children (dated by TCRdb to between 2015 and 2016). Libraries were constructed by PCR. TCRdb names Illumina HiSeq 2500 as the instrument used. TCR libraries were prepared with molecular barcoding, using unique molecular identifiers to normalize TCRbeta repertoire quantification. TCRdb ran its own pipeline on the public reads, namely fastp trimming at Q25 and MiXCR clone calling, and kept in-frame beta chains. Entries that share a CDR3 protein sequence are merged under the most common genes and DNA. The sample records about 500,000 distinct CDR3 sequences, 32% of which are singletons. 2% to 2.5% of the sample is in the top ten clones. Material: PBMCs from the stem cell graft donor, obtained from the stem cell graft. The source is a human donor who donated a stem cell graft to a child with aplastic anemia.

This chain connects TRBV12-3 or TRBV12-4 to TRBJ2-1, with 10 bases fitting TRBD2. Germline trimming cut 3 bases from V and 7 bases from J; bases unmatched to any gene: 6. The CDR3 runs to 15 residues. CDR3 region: CASSLLAGGLNEQFF. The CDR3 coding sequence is TGTGCCAGCAGTTTGTTAGCGGGAGGTTTGAATGAGCAGTTCTTC.

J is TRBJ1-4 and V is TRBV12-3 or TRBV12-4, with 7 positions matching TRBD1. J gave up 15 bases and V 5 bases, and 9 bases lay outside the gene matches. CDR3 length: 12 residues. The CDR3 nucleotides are TGTGCCAGCAGTCACGACAGGGAGGAATTGTTTTTT. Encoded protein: CASSHDREELFF.

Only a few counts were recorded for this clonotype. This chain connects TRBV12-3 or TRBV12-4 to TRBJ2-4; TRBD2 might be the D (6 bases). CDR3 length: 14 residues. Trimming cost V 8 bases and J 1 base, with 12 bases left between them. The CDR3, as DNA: TGTGCCAGCGGCATTGCGGGGGCCAAAAACATTCAGTACTTC. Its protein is CASGIAGAKNIQYF.

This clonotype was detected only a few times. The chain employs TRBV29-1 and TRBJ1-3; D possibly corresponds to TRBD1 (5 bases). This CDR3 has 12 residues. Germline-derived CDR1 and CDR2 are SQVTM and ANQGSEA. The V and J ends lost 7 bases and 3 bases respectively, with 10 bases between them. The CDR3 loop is CSGKTDGNTIYF. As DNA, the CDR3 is TGCAGCGGCAAGACAGATGGAAACACCATATATTTT.

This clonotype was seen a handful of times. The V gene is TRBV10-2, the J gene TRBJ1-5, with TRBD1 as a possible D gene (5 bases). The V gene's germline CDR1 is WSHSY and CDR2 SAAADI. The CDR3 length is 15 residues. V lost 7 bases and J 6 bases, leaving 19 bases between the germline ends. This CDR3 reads CASTMTIDQGQPQHF. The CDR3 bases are TGCGCCAGCACCATGACAATCGATCAGGGTCAGCCCCAGCATTTT.

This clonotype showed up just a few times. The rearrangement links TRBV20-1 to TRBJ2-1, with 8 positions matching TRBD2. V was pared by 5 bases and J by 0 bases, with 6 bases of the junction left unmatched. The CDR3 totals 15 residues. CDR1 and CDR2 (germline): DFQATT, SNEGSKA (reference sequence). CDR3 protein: CSAHVAGSSYNEQFF. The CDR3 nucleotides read TGCAGTGCTCACGTAGCGGGGAGCTCCTACAATGAGCAGTTCTTC.

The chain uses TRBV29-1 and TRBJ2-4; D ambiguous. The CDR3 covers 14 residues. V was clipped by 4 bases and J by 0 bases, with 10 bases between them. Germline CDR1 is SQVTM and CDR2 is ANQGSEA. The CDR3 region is CSVAETVAKNIQYF. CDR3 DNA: TGCAGCGTTGCTGAAACGGTAGCCAAAAACATTCAGTACTTC.

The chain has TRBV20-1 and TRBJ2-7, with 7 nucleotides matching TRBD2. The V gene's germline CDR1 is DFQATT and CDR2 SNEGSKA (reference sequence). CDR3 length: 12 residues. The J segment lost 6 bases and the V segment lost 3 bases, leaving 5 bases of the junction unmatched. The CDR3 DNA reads TGCAGTGCTAGGTCCAGGGAGGGCGAGCAGTACGTC. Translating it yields CSARSREGEQYV.

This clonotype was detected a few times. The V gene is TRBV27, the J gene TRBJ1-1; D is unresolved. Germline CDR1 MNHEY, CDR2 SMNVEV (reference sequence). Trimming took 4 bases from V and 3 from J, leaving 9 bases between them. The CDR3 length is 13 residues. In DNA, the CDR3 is TGTGCCAGCAGTTCCGGACGGTACACTGAAGCTTTCTTT. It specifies CASSSGRYTEAFF.

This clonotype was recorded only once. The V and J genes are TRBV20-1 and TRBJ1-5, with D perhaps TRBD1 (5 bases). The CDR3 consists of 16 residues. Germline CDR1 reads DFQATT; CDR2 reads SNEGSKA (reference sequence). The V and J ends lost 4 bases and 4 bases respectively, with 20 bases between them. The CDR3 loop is CSATLLSGGENQPQHF. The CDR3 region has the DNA TGCAGTGCTACCCTACTTAGCGGGGGAGAAAATCAGCCCCAGCATTTT.

The CDR3 protein is CASSLVRGGEQYV. Written as DNA, the CDR3 is TGTGCCAGCAGCTTAGTACGAGGTGGCGAGCAGTACGTC. V is TRBV7-2 and J is TRBJ2-7; no clear D. Trimming removed 1 base from V and 6 bases from J, with 10 bases in between. The CDR3 spans 13 residues. Per germline, CDR1 SGHTA and CDR2 FQGNSA.

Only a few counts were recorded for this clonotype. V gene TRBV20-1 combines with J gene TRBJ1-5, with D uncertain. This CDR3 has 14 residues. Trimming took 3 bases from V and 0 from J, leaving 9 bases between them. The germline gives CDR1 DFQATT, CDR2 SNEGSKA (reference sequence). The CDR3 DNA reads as TGCAGTGCTAGGACTGGGCTTAGCAATCAGCCCCAGCATTTT. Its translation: CSARTGLSNQPQHF.

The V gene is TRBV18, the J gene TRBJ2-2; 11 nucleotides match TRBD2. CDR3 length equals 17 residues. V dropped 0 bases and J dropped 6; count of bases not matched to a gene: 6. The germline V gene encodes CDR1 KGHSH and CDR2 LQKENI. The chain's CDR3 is CASSPPIASGRSGELFF. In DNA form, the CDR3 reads TGTGCCAGCTCACCACCGATTGCTAGCGGGAGGTCCGGGGAGCTGTTTTTT.

The DNA of the CDR3 is TGTGCCAGCAGCGTCGCCCCCTTTCCGGGAGTAGAGACCCAGTACTTC. Protein product: CASSVAPFPGVETQYF. The chain joins TRBV7-9 to TRBJ2-5; a possible D gene is TRBD2 (6 bases). The CDR3 is 16 amino acids. CDR1 is SEHNR and CDR2 is FQNEAQ in the germline V gene (reference sequence). Trimming cost V 5 bases and J 4 bases, with 20 bases left between them.

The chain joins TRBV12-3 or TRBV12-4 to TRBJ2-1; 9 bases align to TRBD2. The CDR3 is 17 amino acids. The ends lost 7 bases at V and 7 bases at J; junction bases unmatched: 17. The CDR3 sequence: CASNLRRGRATLNEQFF. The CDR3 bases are TGTGCCAGCAATCTTCGTCGCGGGAGGGCCACTTTGAATGAGCAGTTCTTC.

This CDR3 is CSAKAGVTYEQYF. CDR3 in DNA: TGCAGTGCTAAAGCGGGAGTCACCTACGAGCAGTACTTC. The V call is TRBV20-1, the J call TRBJ2-7; TRBD2 matches 8 bases. From germline, CDR1 is DFQATT and CDR2 SNEGSKA (reference sequence). After removal of 4 bases from V and 2 bases from J, the junction contained 4 bases not matched to a gene. This CDR3 comprises 13 residues.

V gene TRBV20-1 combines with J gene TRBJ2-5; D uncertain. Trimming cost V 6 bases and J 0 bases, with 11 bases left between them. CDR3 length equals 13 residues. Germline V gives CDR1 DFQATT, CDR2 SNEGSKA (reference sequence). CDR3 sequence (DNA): TGCAGTGCGCACTCCCGGAACCAAGAGACCCAGTACTTC. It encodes CSAHSRNQETQYF.

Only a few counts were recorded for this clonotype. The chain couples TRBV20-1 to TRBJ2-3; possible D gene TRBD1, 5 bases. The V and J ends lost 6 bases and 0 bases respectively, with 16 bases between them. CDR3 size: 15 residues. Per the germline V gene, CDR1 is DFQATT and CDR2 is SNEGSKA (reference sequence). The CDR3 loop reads CSAPNRLTSTDTQYF. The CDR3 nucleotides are TGCAGTGCACCAAACAGGTTGACAAGCACAGATACGCAGTATTTT.

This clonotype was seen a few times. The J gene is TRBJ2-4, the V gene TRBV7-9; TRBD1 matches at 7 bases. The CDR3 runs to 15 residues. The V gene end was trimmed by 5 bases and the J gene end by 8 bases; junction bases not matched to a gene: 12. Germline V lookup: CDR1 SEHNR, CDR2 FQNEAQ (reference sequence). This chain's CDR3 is CASSTGASSRDIQYF. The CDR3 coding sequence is TGTGCCAGCAGCACAGGGGCGTCCTCTAGGGACATTCAGTACTTC.

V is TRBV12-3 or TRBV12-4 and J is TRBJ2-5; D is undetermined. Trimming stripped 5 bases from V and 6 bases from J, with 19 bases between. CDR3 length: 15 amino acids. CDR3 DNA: TGTGCCAGCAGTCTTTCCCTGAAGCCCCACCAGACCCAGTACTTC. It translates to CASSLSLKPHQTQYF.

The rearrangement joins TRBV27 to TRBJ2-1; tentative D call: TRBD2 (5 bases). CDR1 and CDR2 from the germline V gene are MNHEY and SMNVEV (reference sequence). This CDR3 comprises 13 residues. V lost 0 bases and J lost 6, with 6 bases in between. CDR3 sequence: CASSLSGVNEQFF. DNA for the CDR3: TGTGCCAGCAGTTTATCCGGGGTCAATGAGCAGTTCTTC.

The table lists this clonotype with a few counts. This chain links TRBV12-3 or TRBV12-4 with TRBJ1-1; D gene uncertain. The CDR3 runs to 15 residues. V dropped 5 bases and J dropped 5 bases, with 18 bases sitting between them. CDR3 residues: CASSPLLGPRTEAFF. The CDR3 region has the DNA TGTGCCAGCAGTCCCCTCCTAGGACCGAGGACTGAAGCTTTCTTT.

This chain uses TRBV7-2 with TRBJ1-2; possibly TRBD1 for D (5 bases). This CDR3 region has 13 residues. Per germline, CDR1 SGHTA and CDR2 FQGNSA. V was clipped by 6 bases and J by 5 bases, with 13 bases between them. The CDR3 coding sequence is TGTGCCAGCAGTCTCGGGACGGAGTATGGCTACACCTTC. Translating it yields CASSLGTEYGYTF. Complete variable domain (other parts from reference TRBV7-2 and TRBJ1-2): GAGVSQSPSNKVTEKGKDVELRCDPISGHTALYWYRQSLGQGLEFLIYFQGNSAPDKSGLPSDRFSAERTGGSVSTLTIQRTQQEDSAVYLCASSLGTEYGYTFGSGTRLTVV.

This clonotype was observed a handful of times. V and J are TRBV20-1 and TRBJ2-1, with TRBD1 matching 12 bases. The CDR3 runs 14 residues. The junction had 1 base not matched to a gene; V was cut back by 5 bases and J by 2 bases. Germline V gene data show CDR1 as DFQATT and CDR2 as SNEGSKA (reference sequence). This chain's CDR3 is CSAGTGGTYNEQFF. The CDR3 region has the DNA TGCAGTGCTGGGACAGGGGGCACCTACAATGAGCAGTTCTTC.

In DNA, the CDR3 is TGCAGCGCCACAATGTCCGGGACTAGCGGGAGAAATGAGCAGTTCTTC. Translation: CSATMSGTSGRNEQFF. This sequence joins TRBV29-1 and TRBJ2-1; 14 positions agree with TRBD2. This CDR3 spans 16 amino acids. Germline CDR1 and CDR2: SQVTM and ANQGSEA. V lost 7 bases, J lost 7 bases, and 12 bases stayed unmatched.

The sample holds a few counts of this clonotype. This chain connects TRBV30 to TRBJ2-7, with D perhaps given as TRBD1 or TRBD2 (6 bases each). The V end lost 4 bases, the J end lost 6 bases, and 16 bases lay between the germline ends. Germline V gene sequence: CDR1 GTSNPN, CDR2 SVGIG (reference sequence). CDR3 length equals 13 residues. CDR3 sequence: CAWTWRGVGEQYF. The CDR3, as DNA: TGTGCCTGGACTTGGAGGGGGGTTGGCGAGCAGTACTTC.

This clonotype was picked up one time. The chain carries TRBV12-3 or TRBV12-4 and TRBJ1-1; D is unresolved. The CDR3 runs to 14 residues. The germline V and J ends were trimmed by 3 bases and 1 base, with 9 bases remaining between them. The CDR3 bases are TGTGCCAGCAGTTTTCAGGCCGGGAACACTGAAGCTTTCTTT. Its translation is CASSFQAGNTEAFF.

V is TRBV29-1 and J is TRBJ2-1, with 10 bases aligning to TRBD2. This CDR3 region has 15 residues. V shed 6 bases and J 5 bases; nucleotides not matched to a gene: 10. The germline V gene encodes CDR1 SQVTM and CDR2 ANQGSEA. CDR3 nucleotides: TGCAGCGTGGTCGGACTAGCGGAAGATAACAATGAGCAGTTCTTC. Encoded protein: CSVVGLAEDNNEQFF.